Listed below are T cell receptor beta chains from one sample, sequenced in a study of post-analysis software for immune sequencing data. TCRdb re-derived calls from the PCR reads in MiXCR, one entry per CDR3 protein. The sample shows about 570,000 distinct CDR3 sequences, roughly 34% of them seen only once. The sequenced material came from blood. The receptor set was obtained from a girl aged 2-17 years with multiple sclerosis. CDR3s include the opening cysteine and the closing phenylalanine or tryptophan. The order of the fields is J gene, V gene, clone size, CDR3 length, D gene, CDR3 protein, CDR3 DNA. D genes are given only for firm matches. Expanded clones get a size class; other rows say once, few or many, or leave the size out.

J: TRBJ1-6; V: TRBV28; size: few; length: 15; D: .; CDR3: CASSSPGRSDSPLHF; DNA: TGTGCCAGCAGTTCCCCGGGCCGGTCCGATTCACCCCTCCACTTT
J: TRBJ1-4; V: TRBV5-1; size: .; length: 14; D: .; CDR3: CASSLEAGSEKLFF; DNA: TGCGCCAGCAGCTTGGAGGCAGGGAGCGAAAAACTGTTTTTT
J: TRBJ2-1; V: TRBV7-7; size: few; length: 15; D: .; CDR3: CASSGRGGTQETQFF; DNA: TGTGCCAGCAGCGGTAGGGGGGGCACGCAAGAGACCCAGTTCTTC
J: TRBJ2-2; V: TRBV11-1; size: .; length: 14; D: .; CDR3: CASSPPSPTGELFF; DNA: TGTGCCAGCAGCCCCCCCAGCCCCACCGGGGAGCTGTTTTTT
J: TRBJ2-1; V: TRBV7-3; size: many; length: 13; D: TRBD2; CDR3: CASSSRGGNEQFF; DNA: TGTGCCAGCAGTTCCCGGGGGGGGAATGAGCAGTTCTTC
J: TRBJ1-1; V: TRBV4-1; size: few; length: 15; D: TRBD1; CDR3: CASSRGQRMNTEAFF; DNA: TGCGCCAGCAGTCGGGGACAGCGCATGAACACTGAGGCTTTCTTT
J: TRBJ2-1; V: TRBV14; size: .; length: 15; D: .; CDR3: CASSPLSVQYNEQFF; DNA: TGTGCCAGCAGCCCTCTCAGCGTTCAATACAATGAGCAGTTCTTC
J: TRBJ1-2; V: TRBV3-1; size: few; length: 14; D: TRBD1; CDR3: CASSPWTGPYGYTF; DNA: TGTGCCAGCAGCCCCTGGACAGGGCCCTATGGCTACACCTTC
J: TRBJ1-1; V: TRBV4-1; size: few; length: 15; D: .; CDR3: CASSQGRAGNTEAFF; DNA: TGCGCCAGCAGCCAAGGTCGGGCCGGGAACACTGAAGCTTTCTTT
J: TRBJ2-5; V: TRBV2; size: .; length: 15; D: TRBD2; CDR3: CASSKERGGRETQYF; DNA: TGTGCCAGCAGTAAAGAGCGGGGGGGCAGAGAGACCCAGTACTTC
J: TRBJ1-5; V: TRBV2; size: few; length: 15; D: .; CDR3: CASSLGQSGNQPQHF; DNA: TGTGCCAGCAGCTTAGGACAGTCTGGCAATCAGCCCCAGCATTTT
J: TRBJ2-5; V: TRBV10-3; size: many; length: 14; D: TRBD1; CDR3: CAISPGTVEETQYF; DNA: TGTGCCATCAGTCCCGGGACAGTAGAAGAGACCCAGTACTTC
J: TRBJ1-1; V: TRBV12-3/TRBV12-4; size: .; length: 17; D: .; CDR3: CASSLGRRREYDTEAFF; DNA: TGTGCCAGCAGTTTAGGCAGAAGAAGAGAATATGACACTGAAGCTTTCTTT
J: TRBJ1-6; V: TRBV3-1; size: .; length: 14; D: .; CDR3: CASSQEDRYSPLHF; DNA: TGTGCCAGCAGCCAAGAAGACAGGTACTCACCCCTCCACTTT
J: TRBJ2-3; V: TRBV4-1; size: .; length: 16; D: .; CDR3: CASSQVGFIPTDTQYF; DNA: TGCGCCAGCAGCCAAGTCGGGTTTATACCCACAGATACGCAGTATTTT
J: TRBJ2-5; V: TRBV11-1; size: .; length: 13; D: .; CDR3: CASSSTGMETQYF; DNA: TGTGCCAGCAGCTCCACAGGGATGGAGACCCAGTACTTC
J: TRBJ1-4; V: TRBV10-3; size: .; length: 13; D: TRBD1; CDR3: CANRTGTGEKLFF; DNA: TGTGCCAACCGGACAGGAACAGGGGAAAAACTGTTTTTT
J: TRBJ1-1; V: TRBV5-6; size: .; length: 16; D: .; CDR3: CASSLEAGQGNTEAFF; DNA: TGTGCCAGCAGCTTGGAGGCGGGGCAGGGAAACACTGAAGCTTTCTTT
J: TRBJ2-7; V: TRBV9; size: .; length: 17; D: .; CDR3: CASSVAPRQGLSYEQYF; DNA: TGTGCCAGCAGCGTAGCTCCCCGCCAGGGGCTTTCCTACGAGCAGTACTTC
J: TRBJ2-5; V: TRBV29-1; size: .; length: 11; D: .; CDR3: CSVIFLETQYF; DNA: TGCAGCGTTATATTCCTAGAGACCCAGTACTTC
J: TRBJ2-3; V: TRBV6-4; size: few; length: 15; D: TRBD2; CDR3: CASSDPGTSGAAQYF; DNA: TGTGCCAGCAGTGACCCCGGGACTAGCGGGGCCGCGCAGTATTTT
J: TRBJ2-5; V: TRBV20-1; size: .; length: 16; D: TRBD2; CDR3: CSAREASGHISETQYF; DNA: TGCAGTGCGCGGGAGGCTAGCGGGCATATATCGGAGACCCAGTACTTC
J: TRBJ2-3; V: TRBV7-8; size: .; length: 16; D: TRBD2; CDR3: CASSPQTSGGTDTQYF; DNA: TGTGCCAGCAGCCCCCAGACTAGCGGGGGCACAGATACGCAGTATTTT
J: TRBJ2-1; V: TRBV20-1; size: few; length: 12; D: .; CDR3: CSARPTREEQFF; DNA: TGCAGTGCTAGACCGACTCGCGAGGAGCAGTTCTTC
J: TRBJ1-2; V: TRBV20-1; size: .; length: 13; D: TRBD1; CDR3: CSAEQGAGHGYAF; DNA: TGCAGTGCGGAACAGGGGGCAGGGCATGGCTACGCCTTC
J: TRBJ1-1; V: TRBV7-8; size: once; length: 17; D: TRBD1; CDR3: CASSLIWRGQGAAEAFF; DNA: TGTGCCAGCAGCCTCATTTGGCGGGGACAGGGGGCCGCTGAAGCTTTCTTT
J: TRBJ1-5; V: TRBV29-1; size: .; length: 13; D: .; CDR3: CSTWSGSDQPQHF; DNA: TGCAGCACTTGGTCCGGTAGTGATCAGCCCCAGCATTTT